One and the same sample provided the 20 T cell receptor beta chains below, sequenced in a study of blood T cell repertoires in COVID-19. The assay was immunoSEQ multiplex PCR, and TCRdb's table has in-frame clones only and misses some. The sample lists roughly 290,000 clones, 75% to 90% occurring once. Sequenced material: peripheral blood. Source of these receptors: a woman aged 25 to 39 who had recovered from COVID-19.

The chain employs TRBV11-2 and TRBJ2-7; a possible D gene is TRBD2 (6 bases). Germline V gene data show CDR1 as SGHAT and CDR2 as FQNNGV. Trimming pared 5 bases from V and 9 bases from J, leaving 17 bases between. The CDR3 runs to 13 residues. This chain's CDR3 is CASSLGGQEGQYF. CDR3 DNA sequence: TGTGCCAGCAGCCTAGGTGGGCAGGAGGGGCAGTACTTC.

The chain has TRBV28 and TRBJ1-1; weak D call: TRBD1 (6 bases). In germline, CDR1 is MDHEN, CDR2 SYDVKM. The germline V and J ends were trimmed by 2 bases and 4 bases, with 14 bases remaining between them. The CDR3 is made up of 15 amino acids. The CDR3 sequence: CASSLQSGVFTEAFF. The DNA for the CDR3 is TGTGCCAGCAGTTTACAATCAGGGGTTTTCACTGAAGCTTTCTTT.

This chain uses TRBV5-4 with TRBJ2-1; 12 nucleotides align to TRBD2. The germline V gene encodes CDR1 SGHNT and CDR2 YYREEE (reference sequence). V trimming: 0 bases; J trimming: 2 bases; junction bases outside the gene matches: 3. The CDR3 has 17 residues. The CDR3 region has the DNA TGTGCCAGCAGCTTGGGCGCTAGCGGGGGGGCCTACAATGAGCAGTTCTTC. Its translation is CASSLGASGGAYNEQFF. The complete variable domain, with remaining parts taken from reference TRBV5-4 and TRBJ2-1, reads ETGVTQSPTHLIKTRGQQVTLRCSSQSGHNTVSWYQQALGQGPQFIFQYYREEENGRGNFPPRFSGLQFPNYSSELNVNALELDDSALYLCASSLGASGGAYNEQFFGPGTRLTVL.

This sequence joins TRBV9 and TRBJ1-5; D might be TRBD1 (5 bases). V was shortened by 5 bases and J by 4 bases, with 16 bases between the two germline ends. CDR1 is SGDLS and CDR2 is YYNGEE in the germline V gene. The CDR3 length is 15 residues. DNA for the CDR3: TGTGCCAGCAGTGGCGCAGACGGGGGGAATCAGCCCCAGCATTTT. This codes for CASSGADGGNQPQHF.

The gene calls are TRBV5-1 and TRBJ2-3; tentative D call: TRBD1 (5 bases). Germline CDR1 SGHRS, CDR2 YFSETQ. This CDR3 has 16 amino acids. The V gene lost 4 bases and the J gene lost 0 bases, with 15 bases spanning the gap. The CDR3 nucleotides read TGCGCCAGCAGCACCAACAGGAGATCAAGCACAGATACGCAGTATTTT. Translation: CASSTNRRSSTDTQYF.

The chain links TRBV6-2 or TRBV6-3 to TRBJ2-7, with D possibly being TRBD2 (5 bases). The CDR3 length is 14 residues. CDR1 is MNHEY and CDR2 is SVGEGT in the germline V gene. V lost 6 bases and J lost 3, with 15 bases in between. The CDR3 region has the DNA TGTGCCAGCAGCCGATCCGGGGATTACTACGAGCAGTACTTC. Amino acids: CASSRSGDYYEQYF.

This CDR3 reads CASSEGQPINSPLHF. DNA for the CDR3: TGTGCCAGCTCGGAGGGACAGCCGATTAATTCACCCCTCCACTTT. The chain joins TRBV18 to TRBJ1-6, with 7 bases lining up with TRBD1. J lost 6 bases, V lost 6 bases, and 8 bases had no gene match. This CDR3 has 15 amino acids. Germline V gene sequence: CDR1 KGHSH, CDR2 LQKENI. Together with reference TRBV18 and TRBJ1-6, the CDR3 gives the full variable domain: NAGVMQNPRHLVRRRGQEARLRCSPMKGHSHVYWYRQLPEEGLKFMVYLQKENIIDESGMPKERFSAEFPKEGPSILRIQQVVRGDSAAYFCASSEGQPINSPLHFGNGTRLTVT.

The rearrangement links TRBV7-2 to TRBJ2-7; D perhaps matches TRBD1 (6 bases). The V end lost 3 bases, the J end lost 4 bases, and 13 bases lay between the germline ends. Germline V gene sequence: CDR1 SGHTA, CDR2 FQGNSA. The CDR3 spans 14 residues. The chain's CDR3 is CASSFRGRGYEQYF. CDR3 DNA sequence: TGTGCCAGCAGCTTTAGGGGCAGGGGATACGAGCAGTACTTC. The full variable domain, its missing parts supplied by reference TRBV7-2 and TRBJ2-7, is GAGVSQSPSNKVTEKGKDVELRCDPISGHTALYWYRQSLGQGLEFLIYFQGNSAPDKSGLPSDRFSAERTGGSVSTLTIQRTQQEDSAVYLCASSFRGRGYEQYFGPGTRLTVT.

The genes are TRBV7-6 and TRBJ2-7, with 8 bases fitting TRBD2. Trimming took 3 bases from V and 5 from J; bases not matched to a gene: 9. The CDR3 has 15 amino acids. Germline assignment: CDR1 SGHVS and CDR2 FNYEAQ. CDR3 DNA sequence: TGTGCCAGCAGCTTGGAACGGGGGGGCGGACACGAGCAGTACTTC. Translating gives CASSLERGGGHEQYF.

The chain carries TRBV29-1 and TRBJ1-1; D is possibly TRBD1 (6 bases). Germline CDR1 reads SQVTM; CDR2 reads ANQGSEA. This CDR3 region has 11 residues. V was shortened by 5 bases and J by 8 bases, with 12 bases between the two germline ends. The DNA for the CDR3 is TGCAGCGTTAAACTCGGACAGGAAGCTTTCTTT. Its translation: CSVKLGQEAFF.

The rearrangement links TRBV10-3 to TRBJ1-5; 12 nucleotides match TRBD1. Germline loops: CDR1 ENHRY, CDR2 SYGVKD. The CDR3 contains 14 residues. After removal of 6 bases from V and 6 bases from J, the junction contained 3 bases not matched to a gene. This CDR3 reads CAISGGQGAQPQHF. The CDR3 nucleotides read TGTGCCATCAGCGGGGGACAGGGGGCTCAGCCCCAGCATTTT.

This chain links TRBV3-1 (or the pseudogene TRBV3-2) with TRBJ1-4, with no clear D. CDR3 size: 18 residues. From germline, CDR1 is LGHDT and CDR2 YNNKEL (reference sequence). With 1 base removed from V and 0 bases from J, the gap between germline ends came to 15 bases. This CDR3 reads CASSQGVPRPATNEKLFF. In nucleotides, the CDR3 is TGTGCCAGCAGCCAAGGAGTACCCCGCCCCGCAACTAATGAAAAACTGTTTTTT.

This clone was detected only once. V usage is TRBV11-2 and J usage is TRBJ1-2; 8 bases agree with TRBD1. CDR3 length: 19 amino acids. V shed 4 bases and J 3 bases; nucleotides not matched to a gene: 19. CDR1 SGHAT and CDR2 FQNNGV come from the germline V gene. The CDR3: CASSSPTLSPGQEYYGYTF. The CDR3 nucleotides read TGTGCCAGCAGCTCACCAACACTCTCGCCGGGACAGGAGTACTATGGCTACACCTTC.

The V and J genes are TRBV6-2 or TRBV6-3 and TRBJ2-3; the match to TRBD2 covers 8 bases. The germline CDR1 and CDR2 sequences are MNHEY and SVGEGT. The CDR3 loop spans 15 amino acids. J gave up 4 bases and V 5 bases, and 8 bases lay outside the gene matches. The CDR3 here is CASSKSGSLSDTQYF. CDR3 sequence (DNA): TGTGCCAGCAGTAAGAGCGGGAGTCTTTCAGATACGCAGTATTTT.

The chain carries TRBV6-5 and TRBJ1-5; the match to TRBD1 covers 7 bases. Germline V gene lookup returns CDR1 MNHEY and CDR2 SVGAGI. The CDR3 runs to 13 residues. Unmatched junction bases numbered 5, after V lost 10 bases and J lost 2 bases. The CDR3 here is CATAGQGNQPQHF. The CDR3 DNA reads TGTGCCACCGCCGGACAGGGCAATCAGCCCCAGCATTTT.

As concerns this clone: A much bigger clone sits one base away, suggesting this may be a read error. The chain recombines TRBV13 with TRBJ2-7; possible D gene TRBD2, 5 bases. CDR3 length equals 11 residues. Germline CDR1 reads PRHDT; CDR2 reads FYEKMQ (reference sequence). The germline V and J ends were trimmed by 3 bases and 6 bases, with 6 bases remaining between them. The CDR3 region has the DNA TGTGCCAGCAGCTTCGAGGGCGAGCAGTACTTC. It specifies CASSFEGEQYF.

This clone appeared a few times. V usage is TRBV2 and J usage is TRBJ2-1, with a tentative D call TRBD2 (6 bases). CDR1 is SNHLY, CDR2 FYNNEI, per germline. The V and J ends lost 4 bases and 8 bases respectively, with 15 bases between them. This CDR3 comprises 14 residues. As DNA, the CDR3 is TGTGCCAGCAGTGTTAATCGGGGGTTTGATGAGCAGTTCTTC. It is translated as CASSVNRGFDEQFF.

The chain combines TRBV24-1 with TRBJ2-3; TRBD2 aligns across 8 bases. V was clipped by 4 bases and J by 3 bases; unmatched bases: 8. The CDR3 totals 16 residues. The germline gives CDR1 KGHDR, CDR2 SFDVKD. CDR3: CATSDRLAGGTDTQYF. CDR3 DNA sequence: TGTGCCACCAGTGACCGTCTAGCGGGTGGGACAGATACGCAGTATTTT.

This rearrangement joins TRBV5-1 to TRBJ1-1, with TRBD1 identical over 8 bases. The length of the CDR3 is 16 residues. Germline CDR1 SGHRS, CDR2 YFSETQ. The trim removed 2 bases at V and 3 bases at J, leaving 9 bases unmatched. DNA for the CDR3: TGCGCCAGCAGCTTTACAGGGGGTAGCCGGGACACTGAAGCTTTCTTT. Protein: CASSFTGGSRDTEAFF.

This chain connects TRBV7-2 to TRBJ1-2; 10 nucleotides agree with TRBD1. Looked up from germline, CDR1 is SGHTA and CDR2 is FQGNSA. Germline trimming cut 0 bases from V and 7 bases from J; bases unmatched to any gene: 20. The CDR3 is made up of 20 amino acids. The CDR3 region is CASSLATFRGGGQGSAGYTF. For the CDR3, the DNA is TGTGCCAGCAGCTTAGCAACGTTTCGTGGAGGGGGACAGGGGTCCGCTGGCTACACCTTC.